One T cell receptor (beta chain) is described in this entry. These data are taken from a study of blood T cell repertoires in COVID-19. Looking at the study overall: Samples representing acute and convalescent COVID-19 were sourced from the United States, Italy and Spain.

Deletions cut 1 base from V and 2 bases from J, with 6 bases between. There are 14 residues in the CDR3. CDR1 SGHTA and CDR2 FQGNSA come from the germline V gene. Method: immunoSEQ multiplex PCR; TCRdb's copy keeps in-frame clones and lacks some. The sample shows around 260,000 clones, 80% to 90% of them seen only once. V and J are TRBV7-2 and TRBJ2-1, with a possible D match to TRBD2 (6 bases). The receptor was isolated from a woman aged 70 to 79 with COVID-19, enrolled during active disease. The sequenced sample consisted of peripheral blood. Here the CDR3 DNA reads TGTGCCAGCAGCTTAGGACTAGCCTACAATGAGCAGTTCTTC. Its protein is CASSLGLAYNEQFF.